The present entry profiles one T cell receptor beta chain with its context. Its binding antigen is unknown. One base away there is no much larger clone; base qualities are not given. This entry is derived from a study of shared clonotypes between healthy human individuals (dated by TCRdb to the early 2020s). Broadly, across the study: Three men and two women, aged 18 to 49 years, made up the cohort. Per donor, three plates each were used for CD4 naive and CD4 memory, two for CD8 naive, and one for CD8 memory. Blood TCR repertoires of four to six healthy adults were deeply sequenced to estimate repertoire size and the extent of clonotype sharing between individuals. To increase sequencing depth and limit assay-specific biases, TCR repertoire library preparation and sequencing were carried out by different laboratories using diverse techniques. Between about 0.85 and 9.5 billion PBMCs per donor were obtained by leukapheresis.

The donors were healthy, HIV-negative adults who had no recently reported acute infections or vaccinations. Every donor was a Caucasian adult residing in Nashville, Tennessee, USA. CD4+ T cells were enriched by magnetic negative selection; naive cells were then positively selected on CD45RA, and the negative fraction formed the memory subset. Blood was obtained by leukapheresis, after which PBMCs were separated by Ficoll-Histopaque density gradient centrifugation and cryopreserved in liquid nitrogen vapor phase. Purity and quantity of every magnetically sorted T cell population were checked by analytical flow cytometry. Each sorted fraction had its genomic DNA isolated and then quantified by UV absorbance on a Nanodrop 2000c. According to the germline V gene, CDR1 reads MGHDK and CDR2 reads SYGVNS. The CDR3 covers 16 residues, taking in both the cysteine and the phenylalanine. Just the 48-base CDR3 DNA is kept, in frame starting at base 1. V is trimmed back by 5 bases and J by 0 bases, and the junction contains 6 bases that no gene match accounts for.

Using the deep immunoSEQ assay, multiplex PCR amplified TCR CDR3 regions from genomic DNA. For each cell subset, the extracted genomic DNA was distributed evenly across all wells of several immunoSEQ 96-well plates, and each plate served as one replicate. For sorted subsets, around 200 ng genomic DNA, equal to tens of thousands of T cell genomes, was loaded into each replicate PCR. Purified libraries were quantified with a Qubit 3.0 fluorometer, sized on a Bioanalyzer 2100, and re-quantified with the KAPA Library Quantification kit. Every immunoSEQ 96-well plate was sequenced on a dedicated single-read 150-cycle Illumina NextSeq 550 flow cell. The original pipeline was this. The immunoSEQ output contained only junctional sequences without quality scores, so filtering could not match that applied to full-length reads. Sequences were annotated with PyIR, a Python wrapper for IgBLAST v1.9, and V/J genes and CDR3 were assigned using IMGT germline references. Reads were removed for weak V/J assignments (E-value above 1e-6), missing CDR3, stop codons, out-of-frame junctions, or ambiguous translated residues. V3J clonotypes were defined by identical inferred V gene, J gene, and CDR3 amino acid sequence. Percentage overlap between repertoires was computed as shared unique clonotypes divided by the size of the smaller repertoire. RTK rarefaction, the Chao1 estimator, and Recon v2.1 estimates of unobserved clonotypes were used to assess repertoire richness. Generation probabilities for all TCRbeta clonotypes obtained by the gDNA method from several donors were computed using OLGA. This is the immuneACCESS table as TCRdb keeps it, with only in-frame sequences that have V and J called. A part of the clones is gone; compared with another copy, unresolved V genes explain less than half, and the rest is unexplained. Clone size and the V and J calls come from that table; the DNA yielded D and trimming. This sample lists fewer than 3 million clones; 92% were detected once. 0.37% of the sample goes to the ten largest clones.

Results the study describes overall, beyond this receptor: Naive subsets generally had larger estimated clonotype richness than memory subsets. Because the study included only a small number of donors, the genetic and exposure-history diversity represented was limited. Rarefaction of sorted-subset datasets indicated incomplete sequencing despite the large sequencing depth. Compared with non-shared clonotypes, clonotypes shared by all four sorted-subset donors had higher generation probabilities. Based on pairwise subsampling, the degree of clonotype sharing among donors was expected to be affected by sequencing depth. Only blood was sampled, and tissue TCR repertoires likely differ from those in blood. When a few donors were compared, the shared fraction of clonotypes was roughly 5% for naive CD4, about 4% for naive CD8, more than 2% for memory CD4, and about 0.36% for memory CD8.

The sequence links TRBV25-1 to TRBJ1-1, with 10 bases matching TRBD1. This sequence was found in a man between 18 and 35 years old in good health. Some clones in this sample may be carry-over from other donors' samples. The sequenced sample consisted of naive CD4+ T cells from PBMCs. Interpreted using the paper, the cell subset or site label stands for: CD45RA+ positively selected. In nucleotide form, the sequence is TGTGCCAGCAGTCCTTGGGGACAGGGGCTGAACACTGAAGCTTTCTTT. Its product reads: CASSPWGQGLNTEAFF.